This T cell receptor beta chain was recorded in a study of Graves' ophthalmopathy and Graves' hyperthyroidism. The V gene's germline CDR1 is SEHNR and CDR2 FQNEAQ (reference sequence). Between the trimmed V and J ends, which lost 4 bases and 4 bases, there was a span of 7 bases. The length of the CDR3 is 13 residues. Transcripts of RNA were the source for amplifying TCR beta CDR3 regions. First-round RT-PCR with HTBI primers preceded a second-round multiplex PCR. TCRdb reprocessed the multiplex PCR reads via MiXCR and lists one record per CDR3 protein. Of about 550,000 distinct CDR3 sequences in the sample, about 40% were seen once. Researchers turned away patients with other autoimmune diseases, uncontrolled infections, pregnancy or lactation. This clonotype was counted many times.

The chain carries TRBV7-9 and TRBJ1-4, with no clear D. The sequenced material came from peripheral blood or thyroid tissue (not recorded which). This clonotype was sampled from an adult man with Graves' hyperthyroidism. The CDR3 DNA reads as TGTGCCAGCAGCTACGAGATTAATGAAAAACTGTTTTTT. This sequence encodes CASSYEINEKLFF.